What follows are 13 T cell receptor beta chains derived from one specimen sequenced in a study of T cells in narcolepsy. Generated by immunoSEQ multiplex PCR, the TCRdb table keeps only in-frame clones and is missing some. This sample has about 32,000 clones; 70% to 80% occur once, and the top ten carry 1.1%. The sequenced sample was CD45RA- memory CD4+ T cells from PBMCs. These receptors originate from a human donor with narcolepsy.

The CDR3 DNA is TGTGCCAGCAGGGTATCCAGGACAGACCTTATCATGAACACTGAAGCTTTCTTT. Translating gives CASRVSRTDLIMNTEAFF. The chain employs TRBV11-2 and TRBJ1-1, with D maybe TRBD1 (6 bases). The CDR3 extends over 18 amino acids. Per the germline V gene, CDR1 is SGHAT and CDR2 is FQNNGV. Trimming pared 6 bases from V and 0 bases from J, leaving 23 bases between.

The chain joins TRBV7-2 to TRBJ2-7; D possibly corresponds to TRBD1 (6 bases). Germline lookup yields CDR1 SGHTA and CDR2 FQGNSA. This CDR3 contains 15 residues. The V end was cut by 3 bases, the J end by 2 bases, with 14 bases between. CDR3 nucleotides: TGTGCCAGCAGCTTCCTCGGGACATTCACCTACGAGCAGTACTTC. Its protein is CASSFLGTFTYEQYF. Full variable domain (outside the CDR3, taken from reference TRBV7-2 and TRBJ2-7): GAGVSQSPSNKVTEKGKDVELRCDPISGHTALYWYRQSLGQGLEFLIYFQGNSAPDKSGLPSDRFSAERTGGSVSTLTIQRTQQEDSAVYLCASSFLGTFTYEQYFGPGTRLTVT.

By sample share, this clone is medium-sized. This rearrangement joins TRBV5-6 to TRBJ1-2, with a possible D match to TRBD1 (5 bases). Germline CDR1 is SGHDT and CDR2 is YYEEEE. The CDR3 is made up of 15 amino acids. V dropped 6 bases and J dropped 4 bases, with 19 bases sitting between them. CDR3 protein: CASTWGTGPFYGYTF. The CDR3 DNA reads TGTGCCAGCACTTGGGGAACAGGACCGTTCTATGGCTACACCTTC. Based on the CDR3 plus reference TRBV5-6 and TRBJ1-2, the full variable domain is DAGVTQSPTHLIKTRGQQVTLRCSPKSGHDTVSWYQQALGQGPQFIFQYYEEEERQRGNFPDRFSGHQFPNYSSELNVNALLLGDSALYLCASTWGTGPFYGYTFGSGTRLTVV.

This chain links TRBV19 with TRBJ1-4; perhaps TRBD1 as D (5 bases). The V and J ends lost 10 bases and 8 bases respectively, with 17 bases between them. There are 13 residues in the CDR3. Germline CDR1 and CDR2: LNHDA and SQIVND (reference sequence). The CDR3 nucleotides are TGTGCCACCAGGGTTCCCTCAGGGGAAAAACTGTTTTTT. It is translated as CATRVPSGEKLFF.

This chain links TRBV5-6 with TRBJ2-5; D is unclear. Germline values: CDR1 SGHDT, CDR2 YYEEEE. V was shortened by 4 bases and J by 1 base, with 8 bases between the two germline ends. This CDR3 region has 13 residues. DNA of the CDR3: TGTGCCAGCAGCCCGGACCTCCAAGAGACCCAGTACTTC. This encodes CASSPDLQETQYF. Supplemented by reference TRBV5-6 and TRBJ2-5, the full variable domain reads DAGVTQSPTHLIKTRGQQVTLRCSPKSGHDTVSWYQQALGQGPQFIFQYYEEEERQRGNFPDRFSGHQFPNYSSELNVNALLLGDSALYLCASSPDLQETQYFGPGTRLLVL.

The genes are TRBV2 and TRBJ2-3; 7 bases align to TRBD2. V lost 8 bases, J lost 3 bases, and 5 bases stayed unmatched. Per the germline V gene, CDR1 is SNHLY and CDR2 is FYNNEI. The CDR3 sequence is 13 residues long. The CDR3 loop reads CASGRERTDTQYF. The CDR3 DNA reads as TGTGCCAGCGGGCGGGAGAGGACAGATACGCAGTATTTT.

The rearrangement links TRBV30 to TRBJ1-2, with a tentative D call TRBD1 (6 bases). The V end lost 0 bases, the J end lost 8 bases, and 13 bases lay between the germline ends. The germline V gene encodes CDR1 GTSNPN and CDR2 SVGIG (reference sequence). The CDR3 is 13 amino acids. CDR3 protein: CAWSVFGGAGYTF. Written as DNA, the CDR3 is TGTGCCTGGAGTGTTTTCGGGGGCGCGGGCTACACCTTC.

V is TRBV7-2 and J is TRBJ2-7; TRBD2 matches at 9 bases. Trimming took 4 bases from V and 3 from J; bases not matched to a gene: 4. This CDR3 spans 14 amino acids. Looked up from germline, CDR1 is SGHTA and CDR2 is FQGNSA. CDR3 sequence reads: CASSSTSGNYEQYF. The CDR3 DNA sequence: TGTGCCAGCAGCTCGACTAGCGGAAACTACGAGCAGTACTTC.

This clone was counted only a few times. The chain combines TRBV11-2 with TRBJ1-1, with D unclear. In germline, CDR1 is SGHAT, CDR2 FQNNGV. V lost 5 bases to trimming and J lost 0 bases, with 7 bases between them. The CDR3 is made up of 13 amino acids. The CDR3 bases are TGTGCCAGCAGCGTCGGTATGAACACTGAAGCTTTCTTT. It encodes CASSVGMNTEAFF.

The CDR3 here is CAIRDLAGLAADNEQFF. The DNA for the CDR3 is TGTGCCATCAGGGACTTAGCGGGACTAGCGGCAGACAATGAGCAGTTCTTC. This rearrangement joins TRBV10-3 to TRBJ2-1, with 11 bases that match TRBD2. V shed 6 bases, J shed 5 bases, and the junction held 12 bases outside the gene matches. Germline V lookup: CDR1 ENHRY, CDR2 SYGVKD. The CDR3 contains 17 residues.

The rearrangement links TRBV11-1 to TRBJ2-2; 7 bases match TRBD1. Germline CDR1 reads SGHAT; CDR2 reads FQDESV (reference sequence). V gave up 5 bases and J gave up 1 base; unmatched junction bases: 13. The CDR3 sequence is 18 residues long. CDR3 region: CASSGYGTDDRNTGELFF. CDR3 DNA sequence: TGTGCCAGCAGCGGGTACGGGACAGACGATAGGAACACCGGGGAGCTGTTTTTT.

The chain is built from TRBV28 and TRBJ1-3, with TRBD1 as a possible D gene (5 bases). Between the trimmed V and J ends, which lost 5 bases and 0 bases, there was a span of 14 bases. The CDR3 is 16 amino acids. Germline V gene sequence: CDR1 MDHEN, CDR2 SYDVKM. The CDR3 reads CASSTPGDSSGNTIYF. As DNA, the CDR3 is TGTGCCAGCAGTACCCCCGGTGACAGCTCTGGAAACACCATATATTTT.

The V call is TRBV6-5, the J call TRBJ2-3; TRBD2 agrees at 12 bases. CDR3 length: 13 amino acids. Germline V CDR1 and CDR2: MNHEY, SVGAGI. The V gene end was trimmed by 8 bases and the J gene end by 7 bases; junction bases not matched to a gene: 4. The CDR3 DNA is TGTGCCAGCCGGACTAGCGGGGAGTATACGCAGTATTTT. It specifies CASRTSGEYTQYF.